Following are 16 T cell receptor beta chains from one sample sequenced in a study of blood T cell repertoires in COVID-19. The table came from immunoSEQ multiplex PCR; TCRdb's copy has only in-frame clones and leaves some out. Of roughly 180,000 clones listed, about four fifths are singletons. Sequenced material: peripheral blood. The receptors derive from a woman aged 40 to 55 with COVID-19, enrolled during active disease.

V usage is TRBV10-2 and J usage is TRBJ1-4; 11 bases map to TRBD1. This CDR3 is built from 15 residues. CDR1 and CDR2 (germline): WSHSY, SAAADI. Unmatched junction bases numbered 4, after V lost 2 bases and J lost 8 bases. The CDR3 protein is CASSERTGGMEKLFF. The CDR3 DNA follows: TGCGCCAGCAGTGAGCGGACAGGGGGCATGGAAAAACTGTTTTTT.

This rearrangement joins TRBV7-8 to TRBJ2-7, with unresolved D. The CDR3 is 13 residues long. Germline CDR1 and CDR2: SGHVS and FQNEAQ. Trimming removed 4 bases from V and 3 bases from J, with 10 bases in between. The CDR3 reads CASSSESYYEQYV. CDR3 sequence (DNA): TGTGCCAGCAGCTCCGAGAGCTACTACGAGCAGTACGTC.

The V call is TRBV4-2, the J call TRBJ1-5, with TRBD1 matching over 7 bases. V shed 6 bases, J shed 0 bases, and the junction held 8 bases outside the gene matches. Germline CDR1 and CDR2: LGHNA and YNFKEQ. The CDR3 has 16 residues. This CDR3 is CASRPGGTNSNQPQHF. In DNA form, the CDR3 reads TGTGCCAGCAGGCCAGGGGGTACAAATAGCAATCAGCCCCAGCATTTT.

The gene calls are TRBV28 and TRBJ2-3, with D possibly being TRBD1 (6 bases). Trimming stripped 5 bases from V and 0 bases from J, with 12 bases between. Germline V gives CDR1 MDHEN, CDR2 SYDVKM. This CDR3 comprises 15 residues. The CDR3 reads CASSPHTGSTDTQYF. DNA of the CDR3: TGTGCCAGCAGTCCCCATACAGGGAGCACAGATACGCAGTATTTT.

The CDR3 bases are TGTGCCAGCAGCCAAGATGGGGGGTCCGGGGAGCTGTTTTTT. Its protein is CASSQDGGSGELFF. The rearrangement joins TRBV3-1 (or the pseudogene TRBV3-2) to TRBJ2-2, with D perhaps TRBD2 (6 bases). The germline CDR1 and CDR2 sequences are LGHDT and YNNKEL (reference sequence). CDR3 length: 14 amino acids. Trimming took 0 bases from V and 6 from J, leaving 8 bases between them.

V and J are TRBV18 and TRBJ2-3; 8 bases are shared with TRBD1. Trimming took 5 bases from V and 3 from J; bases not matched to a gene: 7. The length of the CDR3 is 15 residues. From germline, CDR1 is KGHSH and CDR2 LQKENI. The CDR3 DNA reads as TGTGCCAGCTCATCTGGACAGGGAAGAACAGATACGCAGTATTTT. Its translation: CASSSGQGRTDTQYF.

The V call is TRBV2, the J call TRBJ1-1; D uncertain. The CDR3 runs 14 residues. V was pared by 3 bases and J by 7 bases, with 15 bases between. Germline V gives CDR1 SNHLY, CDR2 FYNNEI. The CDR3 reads CASSESRGRNEAFF. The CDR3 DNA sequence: TGTGCCAGCAGTGAGAGCCGAGGGAGGAATGAAGCTTTCTTT.

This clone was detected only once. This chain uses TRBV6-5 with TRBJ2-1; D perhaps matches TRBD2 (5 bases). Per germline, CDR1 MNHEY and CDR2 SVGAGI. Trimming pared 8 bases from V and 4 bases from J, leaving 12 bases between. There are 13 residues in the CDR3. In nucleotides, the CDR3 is TGTGCCAGCGGATTCCGGGGTTACAATGAGCAGTTCTTC. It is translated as CASGFRGYNEQFF.

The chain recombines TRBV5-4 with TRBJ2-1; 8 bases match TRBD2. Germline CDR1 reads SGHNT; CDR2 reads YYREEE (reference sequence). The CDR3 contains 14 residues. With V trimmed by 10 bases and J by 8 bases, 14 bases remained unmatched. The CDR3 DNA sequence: TGTGCCCTCCAACCCGGGCGGGGGGTCCATGAGCAGTTCTTC. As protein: CALQPGRGVHEQFF.

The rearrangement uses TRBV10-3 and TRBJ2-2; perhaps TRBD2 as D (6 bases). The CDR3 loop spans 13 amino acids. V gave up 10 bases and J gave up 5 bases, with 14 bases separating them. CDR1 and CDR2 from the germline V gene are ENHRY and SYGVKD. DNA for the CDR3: TGTGCCACCAAGGCGGGGTTAACCGGGGAGCTGTTTTTT. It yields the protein CATKAGLTGELFF.

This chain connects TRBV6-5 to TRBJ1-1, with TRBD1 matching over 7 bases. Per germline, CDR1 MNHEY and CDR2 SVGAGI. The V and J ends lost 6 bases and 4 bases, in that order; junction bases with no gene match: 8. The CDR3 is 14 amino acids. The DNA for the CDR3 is TGTGCCAGCAGATCCCCCAGGGGGAGCACTGAAGCTTTCTTT. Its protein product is CASRSPRGSTEAFF.

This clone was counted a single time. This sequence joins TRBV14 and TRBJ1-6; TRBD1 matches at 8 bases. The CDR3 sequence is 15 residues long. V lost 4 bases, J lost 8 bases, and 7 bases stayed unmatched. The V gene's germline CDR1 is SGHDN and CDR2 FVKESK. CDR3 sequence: CASSRGQGAYSPLHF. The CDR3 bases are TGTGCCAGCAGCCGAGGGCAGGGGGCCTATTCACCCCTCCACTTT. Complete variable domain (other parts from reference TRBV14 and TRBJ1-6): EAGVTQFPSHSVIEKGQTVTLRCDPISGHDNLYWYRRVMGKEIKFLLHFVKESKQDESGMPNNRFLAERTGGTYSTLKVQPAELEDSGVYFCASSRGQGAYSPLHFGNGTRLTVT.

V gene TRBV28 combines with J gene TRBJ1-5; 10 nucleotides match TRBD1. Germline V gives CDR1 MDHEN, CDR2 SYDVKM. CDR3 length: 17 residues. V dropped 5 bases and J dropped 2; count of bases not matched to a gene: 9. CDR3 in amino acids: CASSPPGQGTGNQPQHF. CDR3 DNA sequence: TGTGCCAGCAGTCCCCCGGGACAGGGGACGGGCAATCAGCCCCAGCATTTT.

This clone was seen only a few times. The chain's CDR3 is CASSQEIGSDQPQHF. CDR3 nucleotides: TGTGCCAGCAGCCAAGAAATAGGGAGCGATCAGCCCCAGCATTTT. The chain employs TRBV4-2 and TRBJ1-5; D gene ambiguous. The CDR3 contains 15 residues. V was pared by 0 bases and J by 5 bases, with 11 bases between. The V gene's germline CDR1 is LGHNA and CDR2 YNFKEQ.

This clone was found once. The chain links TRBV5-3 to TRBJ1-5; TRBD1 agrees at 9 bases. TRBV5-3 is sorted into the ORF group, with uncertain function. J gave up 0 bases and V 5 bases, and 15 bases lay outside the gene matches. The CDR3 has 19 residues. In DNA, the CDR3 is TGTGCCAGAAGTGGGGACAGGGAGATGGTGTCCTGTAGCAATCAGCCCCAGCATTTT. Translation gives CARSGDREMVSCSNQPQHF.

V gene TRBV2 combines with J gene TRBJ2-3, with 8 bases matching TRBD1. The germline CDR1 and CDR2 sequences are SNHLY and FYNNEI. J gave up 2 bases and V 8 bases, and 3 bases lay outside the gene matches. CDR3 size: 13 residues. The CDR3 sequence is CASGQGITDTQYF. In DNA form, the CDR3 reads TGTGCCAGCGGACAGGGAATCACAGATACGCAGTATTTT. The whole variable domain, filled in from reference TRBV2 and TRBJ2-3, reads EPEVTQTPSHQVTQMGQEVILRCVPISNHLYFYWYRQILGQKVEFLVSFYNNEISEKSEIFDDQFSVERPDGSNFTLKIRSTKLEDSAMYFCASGQGITDTQYFGPGTRLTVL.